This T cell receptor beta chain was profiled in a study of blood T cell repertoires in COVID-19. Sequencing was performed with immunoSEQ multiplex PCR; in TCRdb, only in-frame clones are kept and a portion is missing. The sample lists roughly 380,000 clones, approximately 84% occurring once. The CDR3 runs to 15 residues. Germline V gene lookup returns CDR1 KGHDR and CDR2 SFDVKD. J lost 7 bases, V lost 2 bases, and 4 bases had no gene match. V and J are TRBV24-1 and TRBJ1-4; 9 bases fit TRBD1. The sequenced sample was PBMCs or T cells enriched from blood (not recorded which). The TCR was taken from a woman aged 25-40 years who had recovered from COVID-19. CDR3 loop: CATSDSGQGGEKLFF. The CDR3 DNA reads as TGTGCCACCAGTGATTCGGGACAGGGCGGTGAAAAACTGTTTTTT.